Below, 9 T cell receptor beta chains from the same sample are listed, as sequenced in a study of shared clonotypes between healthy human individuals. Repertoires were generated with immunoSEQ multiplex PCR, while TCRdb's copy carries only in-frame clones and drops some. This repertoire shows 2 million to 2.5 million clones, 85% to 95% found once; its top ten account for 0.37%. The material sequenced was naive CD4+ T cells from PBMCs. The subset was: CD45RA+ positively selected. The receptor source for this set is a young man in good health. Some clones in this sample may be carry-over from other donors' samples.

For the CDR3, the DNA is TGTGCCAGCTCACCGTTAGCGGGTTTGGCCAATGAGCAGTTCTTC. Encoded protein: CASSPLAGLANEQFF. The chain uses TRBV18 and TRBJ2-1; 7 nucleotides match TRBD2. The germline CDR1 and CDR2 sequences are KGHSH and LQKENI. Trimming at V came to 3 bases and at J to 6 bases, leaving 8 bases not matched to a gene. This CDR3 is 15 amino acids long.

Here the CDR3 reads CASSLDAALSSYEQYF. As DNA, the CDR3 is TGTGCCAGCAGCTTGGACGCAGCCCTTAGCTCCTACGAGCAGTACTTC. V gene TRBV5-4 combines with J gene TRBJ2-7, with D uncertain. This CDR3 has 16 amino acids. CDR1 is SGHNT, CDR2 YYREEE, per germline (reference sequence). Trimming stripped 0 bases from V and 0 bases from J, with 13 bases between.

This sequence joins TRBV6-1 and TRBJ1-3, with D unresolved. The CDR3 covers 13 residues. The V gene lost 10 bases and the J gene lost 0 bases, with 10 bases spanning the gap. Germline CDR1 MNHNS, CDR2 SASEGT. The CDR3 nucleotides read TGTGCCACCCTAGCTCCCTCTGGAAACACCATATATTTT. Protein: CATLAPSGNTIYF.

This chain connects TRBV5-1 to TRBJ1-5; D remains unclear. Germline CDR1 SGHRS, CDR2 YFSETQ. The CDR3 has 18 residues. V gave up 0 bases and J gave up 2 bases, with 18 bases separating them. The CDR3 region has the DNA TGCGCCAGCAGCTTGGATAAAGGGCCCTTTAGTGGCAATCAGCCCCAGCATTTT. This translates into CASSLDKGPFSGNQPQHF. Complete variable domain (other parts from reference TRBV5-1 and TRBJ1-5): KAGVTQTPRYLIKTRGQQVTLSCSPISGHRSVSWYQQTPGQGLQFLFEYFSETQRNKGNFPGRFSGRQFSNSRSEMNVSTLELGDSALYLCASSLDKGPFSGNQPQHFGDGTRLSIL.

The chain recombines TRBV28 with TRBJ1-3; maybe TRBD1 (5 bases). The CDR3 length is 13 residues. Germline V lookup: CDR1 MDHEN, CDR2 SYDVKM. The CDR3 spells CASGGIAGNTIYF. The DNA for the CDR3 is TGTGCAAGCGGGGGGATCGCCGGAAACACCATATATTTT.

This chain connects TRBV13 to TRBJ2-3; the D is unclear. The V end was cut by 5 bases, the J end by 5 bases, with 8 bases between. This CDR3 region has 12 residues. Germline CDR1 reads PRHDT; CDR2 reads FYEKMQ (reference sequence). The DNA for the CDR3 is TGTGCCAGCAGCAGGACCCGAGATACGCAGTATTTT. It specifies CASSRTRDTQYF. The full variable domain, its missing parts supplied by reference TRBV13 and TRBJ2-3, is AAGVIQSPRHLIKEKRETATLKCYPIPRHDTVYWYQQGPGQDPQFLISFYEKMQSDKGSIPDRFSAQQFSDYHSELNMSSLELGDSALYFCASSRTRDTQYFGPGTRLTVL.

The chain carries TRBV7-9 and TRBJ1-2; TRBD1 might be the D (6 bases). This CDR3 has 12 residues. Germline V lookup: CDR1 SEHNR, CDR2 FQNEAQ (reference sequence). Trimming took 5 bases from V and 3 from J, leaving 7 bases between them. The CDR3 DNA reads as TGTGCCAGCAGCCGGACAGACTATGGCTACACCTTC. This encodes CASSRTDYGYTF.

The chain employs TRBV6-5 and TRBJ2-5; 11 bases match TRBD1. Germline V gene lookup returns CDR1 MNHEY and CDR2 SVGAGI. V was pared by 4 bases and J by 5 bases, with 6 bases of the junction left unmatched. This CDR3 contains 15 residues. CDR3 sequence (DNA): TGTGCCAGCAGTTTTGGGGACAGGGGGATGGAGACCCAGTACTTC. This sequence encodes CASSFGDRGMETQYF.

The chain combines TRBV18 with TRBJ2-3; weak D call: TRBD1 (6 bases). The CDR3 runs 14 residues. Trimming pared 3 bases from V and 2 bases from J, leaving 9 bases between. Germline V gene sequence: CDR1 KGHSH, CDR2 LQKENI. In nucleotides, the CDR3 is TGTGCCAGCTCACCTGGGGACAACACAGATACGCAGTATTTT. It specifies CASSPGDNTDTQYF.